Below, 17 T cell receptor beta chains from the same sample are listed, as sequenced in a study of breast tumors, draining lymph nodes, adjacent tissues. Breast cancer patients provided tissue from their axillary draining lymph nodes. MiXCR, run by TCRdb on the multiplex PCR reads, gives a single entry per CDR3 protein. The sample includes about 270,000 distinct CDR3 sequences, 30% to 35% seen only once; the top ten take 0.85% to 1.2%. The sample consisted of axillary lymph node tissue. The receptors were sampled from a female donor with breast cancer. Some clones in this sample may be carry-over from other donors' samples.

V gene TRBV18 combines with J gene TRBJ1-6; a weak D match, TRBD1 (5 bases). In germline, CDR1 is KGHSH, CDR2 LQKENI. This CDR3 comprises 14 residues. V was trimmed by 3 bases and J by 5 bases, leaving 8 bases between them. Here the CDR3 reads CASSPSRDNSPLHF. Written as DNA, the CDR3 is TGTGCCAGCTCACCTTCCAGGGATAATTCACCCCTCCACTTT.

The V and J genes are TRBV6-6 and TRBJ2-7, with 8 positions matching TRBD2. Trimming at V came to 6 bases and at J to 7 bases, leaving 11 bases not matched to a gene. This CDR3 has 14 amino acids. Germline assignment: CDR1 MNHNY and CDR2 SVGAGI (reference sequence). CDR3 bases: TGTGCCAGCAGCGGGAGGGGAACGGCCAATGAGCAGTACTTC. Translating it yields CASSGRGTANEQYF.

Ten or more counts support this clonotype. The chain is built from TRBV19 and TRBJ2-2; no clear D. This CDR3 has 13 residues. Germline lookup yields CDR1 LNHDA and CDR2 SQIVND (reference sequence). The V end lost 8 bases, the J end lost 2 bases, and 9 bases lay between the germline ends. The CDR3 sequence: CASLDGNTGELFF. In DNA, the CDR3 is TGTGCCAGTTTGGACGGAAACACCGGGGAGCTGTTTTTT.

With regard to this clonotype: The limits of the CDR3 on the DNA are not certain, so only TCRdb's listed CDR3 is given. V gene TRBV5-1 combines with J gene TRBJ1-5; whether TRBD1, the table's D call, matches the DNA was not checked. Germline values: CDR1 SGHRS, CDR2 YFSETQ. The CDR3 totals 21 residues, both ends included. The chain's CDR3 is CASSFYICSAGLGNGNQPQHF.

This clonotype was recorded many times. DNA for the CDR3: TGTGCCAGCAGGCTGACAGTCCTACCTTACCAAGAGACCCAGTACTTC. This codes for CASRLTVLPYQETQYF. The chain has TRBV7-6 and TRBJ2-5, with a weak D call TRBD1 (5 bases). The CDR3 has 16 residues. The germline V and J ends were trimmed by 6 bases and 0 bases, with 17 bases remaining between them. Per the germline V gene, CDR1 is SGHVS and CDR2 is FNYEAQ.

This clonotype was counted only a few times. A much larger clone is a single base away; this may be a read error. The chain combines TRBV6-2 or TRBV6-3 with TRBJ2-5; D possibly matches TRBD1 or TRBD2 (5 bases each). The V gene's germline CDR1 is MNHEY and CDR2 SVGEGT. CDR3 size: 14 residues. V was shortened by 5 bases and J by 5 bases, with 15 bases between the two germline ends. CDR3 sequence reads: CASSHGRDRETQYF. CDR3 sequence (DNA): TGTGCCAGCAGTCACGGAAGGGACCGGGAGACCCAGTACTTC.

This clonotype came up a few times. V and J are TRBV5-1 and TRBJ2-7; TRBD2 matches 9 bases. Germline CDR1 is SGHRS and CDR2 is YFSETQ. Germline trimming cut 5 bases from V and 10 bases from J; bases unmatched to any gene: 10. The CDR3 covers 13 residues. The CDR3 bases are TGCGCCAGCAGTCGTAGCGGGAGTGGCGACCAGTACTTC. Translating it yields CASSRSGSGDQYF.

This clonotype was counted ten times or more. V and J are TRBV12-3 or TRBV12-4 and TRBJ1-4, with unresolved D. The CDR3 has 14 amino acids. V dropped 3 bases and J dropped 0 bases, with 5 bases sitting between them. The CDR3 coding sequence is TGTGCCAGCAGTTTCACAGCAACTAATGAAAAACTGTTTTTT. Its translation is CASSFTATNEKLFF.

The rearrangement joins TRBV18 to TRBJ1-3; D gene ambiguous. The CDR3 is 15 residues long. V was shortened by 3 bases and J by 0 bases, with 9 bases between the two germline ends. Germline V gives CDR1 KGHSH, CDR2 LQKENI. CDR3: CASSPDGNSGNTIYF. The CDR3, as DNA: TGTGCCAGCTCACCCGACGGGAACTCTGGAAACACCATATATTTT.

This clonotype was detected many times. The V gene is TRBV7-3, the J gene TRBJ2-2; 12 bases are a match to TRBD2. Trimming took 1 base from V and 5 from J; bases not matched to a gene: 2. There are 16 residues in the CDR3. CDR1 and CDR2 (germline): SGHTA, FQGTGA. The DNA for the CDR3 is TGTGCCAGCAGCTTAAAACTAGCGGGAGGAACCGGGGAGCTGTTTTTT. Amino acids: CASSLKLAGGTGELFF.

This clonotype appeared many times. V and J are TRBV20-1 and TRBJ2-7, with a weak D call TRBD2 (6 bases). The V end was cut by 5 bases, the J end by 4 bases, with 18 bases between. The CDR3 runs 14 residues. The germline CDR1 and CDR2 sequences are DFQATT and SNEGSKA (reference sequence). This CDR3 reads CSASKGLGGYEQYF. Written as DNA, the CDR3 is TGCAGTGCTTCTAAGGGACTTGGGGGGTACGAGCAGTACTTC.

This clonotype came up many times. This chain uses TRBV19 with TRBJ2-3; tentatively, D is TRBD1 or TRBD2 (5 bases each). CDR3 length: 15 residues. Deletions cut 3 bases from V and 0 bases from J, with 10 bases between. CDR1 LNHDA and CDR2 SQIVND come from the germline V gene (reference sequence). CDR3 sequence: CASSIGTTSTDTQYF. CDR3 nucleotides: TGTGCCAGTAGTATCGGGACCACTAGCACAGATACGCAGTATTTT.

There are many counts of this clonotype. The chain carries TRBV12-3 or TRBV12-4 and TRBJ2-2; perhaps TRBD2 as D (5 bases). The CDR3 consists of 15 residues. Trimming took off 5 bases at V and 1 base at J, with 11 bases between the two ends. The CDR3 region is CASSVSGVNTGELFF. CDR3 sequence (DNA): TGTGCCAGCAGTGTCAGCGGAGTGAACACCGGGGAGCTGTTTTTT.

This clonotype has a count of ten or more. This rearrangement joins TRBV10-2 to TRBJ2-2; D is possibly TRBD2 (7 bases). CDR1 is WSHSY, CDR2 SAAADI, per germline. V was trimmed by 7 bases and J by 6 bases, leaving 9 bases between them. The CDR3 is made up of 12 amino acids. The CDR3 region is CASTGGAGELFF. CDR3 nucleotide sequence: TGCGCCAGCACGGGGGGCGCCGGGGAGCTGTTTTTT.

The gene calls are TRBV18 and TRBJ2-7; 8 bases fit TRBD2. This CDR3 has 14 amino acids. V dropped 3 bases and J dropped 4; count of bases not matched to a gene: 5. Germline loops: CDR1 KGHSH, CDR2 LQKENI. CDR3 protein: CASSPGRGGYEQYF. Written as DNA, the CDR3 is TGTGCCAGCTCACCGGGTCGGGGGGGATACGAGCAGTACTTC.

A word on this clonotype: A read error may be the cause here, since a much bigger clone is one base away. This sequence joins TRBV11-1 and TRBJ2-5; TRBD1 or TRBD2 may be the D gene (6 bases each). The germline gives CDR1 SGHAT, CDR2 FQDESV (reference sequence). Trimming removed 9 bases at V and 1 base at J, with 30 bases between. CDR3 size: 19 residues. The CDR3 region has the DNA TGTGCCAGTCGAGGGGGATGGTCTACCGGGAGTAGCAGCCAAGAGACCCAGTACTTC. Translated: CASRGGWSTGSSSQETQYF. The full variable domain, its missing parts supplied by reference TRBV11-1 and TRBJ2-5, is EAEVAQSPRYKITEKSQAVAFWCDPISGHATLYWYRQILGQGPELLVQFQDESVVDDSQLPKDRFSAERLKGVDSTLKIQPAELGDSAMYLCASRGGWSTGSSSQETQYFGPGTRLLVL.

This clonotype came up many times. CDR3 in amino acids: CASSSDAGDEKLFF. CDR3 DNA: TGTGCCAGCAGCTCGGACGCAGGGGATGAAAAACTGTTTTTT. The gene calls are TRBV5-8 and TRBJ1-4; a possible D gene is TRBD1 (6 bases). Germline assignment: CDR1 SGHTS and CDR2 YDEGEE. V lost 3 bases and J 6 bases, leaving 12 bases between the germline ends. The CDR3 spans 14 residues.